The sequence of this T cell receptor (beta chain) was determined in a study of Tregs in tolerant kidney transplant recipients. Regarding the study as a whole: In tolerant patients, donor-specific Tregs outgrew total Tregs, suggesting antigen-driven expansion. Tregs expanded with activated donor B cells seemed most donor-specific. No direct test of biological reproducibility was done here.

The protocol was immunoSEQ multiplex PCR, while the TCRdb copy is restricted to in-frame clones and leaves out a portion. Seen here are about 52,000 clones, 91% observed once, and the top ten hold approximately 14%. The ends were cut back, 3 bases at V and 5 bases at J, with 17 bases in the middle. This CDR3 contains 15 residues. CDR1 and CDR2 from the germline V gene are SEHNR and FQNEAQ (reference sequence). About this clone itself: Its antigen is currently unknown.

Related graft donors supplied nonmyeloablative bone marrow transplants, and mixed chimerism was transient. This sequence was found in a human patient who received a combined kidney and bone marrow transplant. Some T cells may be transferred from the graft donor. This chain uses TRBV7-9 with TRBJ2-7; D may be TRBD1 (5 bases). The sample consisted of CD8+ T cells from blood (PBMCs), taken 24 months after the transplant. The CDR3 DNA is TGTGCCAGCAGCTTGTTTTGGGGCAGTAAGGACGAGCAGTACTTC. It is translated as CASSLFWGSKDEQYF.